The 27 T cell receptor beta chains below all came from one sample that was sequenced in a study of T cells in Graves' hyperthyroidism and ophthalmopathy. Amplified TCR beta CDR3 regions derived from RNA transcripts. The HTBI primer set served for first-round RT-PCR of the TCR CDR3. TCRdb recomputed calls from the multiplex PCR reads with MiXCR, one row per CDR3 protein. The sample carries about 760,000 distinct CDR3 sequences, over 35% recorded once. Sequenced material: blood. The source is a woman in her 40s with Graves' hyperthyroidism.

This chain joins TRBV20-1 and TRBJ2-2, with 13 bases identical to TRBD2. V was clipped by 2 bases and J by 2 bases; unmatched bases: 8. The CDR3 is 18 residues long. Germline V gene lookup returns CDR1 DFQATT and CDR2 SNEGSKA (reference sequence). In DNA form, the CDR3 reads TGCAGTGCTAGAAGACTAGCGGGAGGCCTATTTAACACCGGGGAGCTGTTTTTT. This codes for CSARRLAGGLFNTGELFF.

This clonotype has ten or more counts. The chain joins TRBV12-3 or TRBV12-4 to TRBJ1-2; D is unresolved. The V end was cut by 4 bases, the J end by 4 bases, with 10 bases between. The CDR3 runs to 13 residues. The chain's CDR3 is CASSSPATYGYTF. The DNA for the CDR3 is TGTGCCAGCAGTTCCCCAGCGACCTATGGCTACACCTTC.

Turning to this clonotype: One junction end does not reproduce the germline sequence, and a read error may be involved. This CDR3 is CASSVYQSQHF. The CDR3 region has the DNA TGTGCCAGCAGTGTTTATCAGTCCCAGCATTTT. The chain joins TRBV6-4 to TRBJ1-5; D gene uncertain. From germline, CDR1 is MRHNA and CDR2 SNTAGT. The CDR3 spans 11 residues.

In this sample, this clonotype turned up many times. The J gene is TRBJ2-7, the V gene TRBV7-8; 9 nucleotides agree with TRBD1. The V gene's germline CDR1 is SGHVS and CDR2 FQNEAQ. Unmatched junction bases numbered 7, after V lost 1 base and J lost 6 bases. The CDR3 consists of 15 residues. This CDR3 reads CASSLVDRGYGEQYF. CDR3 DNA: TGTGCCAGCAGCTTAGTTGACAGGGGGTATGGCGAGCAGTACTTC. Drawing the rest from reference TRBV7-8 and TRBJ2-7, the complete variable domain is GAGVSQSPRYKVAKRGQDVALRCDPISGHVSLFWYQQALGQGPEFLTYFQNEAQLDKSGLPSDRFFAERPEGSVSTLKIQRTQQEDSAVYLCASSLVDRGYGEQYFGPGTRLTVT.

Only a few counts were recorded for this clonotype. The V and J genes are TRBV2 and TRBJ2-3, with no clear D. Trimming removed 7 bases from V and 6 bases from J, with 8 bases in between. The germline V gene has CDR1 SNHLY and CDR2 FYNNEI. The CDR3 is 11 amino acids. The CDR3 sequence: CASKLGDTQYF. CDR3 sequence (DNA): TGTGCCAGCAAGCTCGGGGATACGCAGTATTTT.

The V gene is TRBV24-1, the J gene TRBJ1-1, with a weak D call TRBD1 (6 bases). Germline V gene sequence: CDR1 KGHDR, CDR2 SFDVKD. Between the trimmed V and J ends, which lost 5 bases and 8 bases, there was a span of 17 bases. The CDR3 totals 14 residues. CDR3 loop: CATSGESGATEAFF. DNA of the CDR3: TGTGCCACCAGTGGCGAATCAGGGGCAACGGAAGCTTTCTTT.

The table lists this clonotype with many counts. The J gene is TRBJ1-1, the V gene TRBV12-3 or TRBV12-4; D call uncertain. The length of the CDR3 is 14 residues. V gave up 4 bases and J gave up 1 base, with 10 bases separating them. CDR3 sequence (DNA): TGTGCCAGCAGTTATGGGGTATCGAACACTGAAGCTTTCTTT. Protein: CASSYGVSNTEAFF.

This clonotype was found many times. The chain employs TRBV5-8 and TRBJ2-5, with D unclear. Germline CDR1 reads SGHTS; CDR2 reads YDEGEE. The CDR3 is 14 amino acids. Between the trimmed V and J ends, which lost 4 bases and 5 bases, there was a span of 15 bases. CDR3 nucleotides: TGTGCCAGCAGCATAGATGGGTTGTCGGAGACCCAGTACTTC. Translating gives CASSIDGLSETQYF.

The chain links TRBV6-6 to TRBJ1-5; unclear D gene. CDR3 size: 14 residues. Germline loops: CDR1 MNHNY, CDR2 SVGAGI (reference sequence). V was shortened by 2 bases and J by 3 bases, with 8 bases between the two germline ends. This CDR3 reads CASSYPRLNQPQHF. The CDR3 nucleotides read TGTGCCAGCAGTTACCCCAGGCTCAATCAGCCCCAGCATTTT.

Of note for this clonotype: This sequence may be a read error, since a much larger clone differs from it by one base. The chain has TRBV7-9 and TRBJ1-1, with unresolved D. Germline V gene lookup returns CDR1 SEHNR and CDR2 FQNEAQ (reference sequence). The length of the CDR3 is 14 residues. The germline V and J ends were trimmed by 5 bases and 3 bases, with 13 bases remaining between them. This CDR3 is CASSPPGLDTEAFF. The CDR3 region has the DNA TGTGCCAGCAGCCCCCCGGGGTTGGACACTGAAGCTTTCTTT.

This clonotype was seen ten or more times. The chain links TRBV7-9 to TRBJ1-3, with D possibly matching TRBD1 (6 bases). The CDR3 extends over 12 amino acids. V was cut by 5 bases and J by 9 bases, with 11 bases left in between. CDR1 SEHNR and CDR2 FQNEAQ come from the germline V gene (reference sequence). CDR3 coding DNA: TGTGCCAGCAGCGGGGGGCCCGGCACCATATATTTT. This gives the protein CASSGGPGTIYF.

The V call is TRBV6-1, the J call TRBJ2-2; TRBD2 matches at 8 bases. The CDR3 is 15 amino acids. The V gene end was trimmed by 7 bases and the J gene end by 3 bases; junction bases not matched to a gene: 7. The V gene's germline CDR1 is MNHNS and CDR2 SASEGT. The CDR3 spells CASKAAGVYTGELFF. As DNA, the CDR3 is TGTGCCAGCAAGGCAGCGGGAGTATACACCGGGGAGCTGTTTTTT.

This clonotype has ten or more counts. One end of the junction varies from germline; a read error may be responsible. The chain uses TRBV20-1 and TRBJ1-2; possible D gene TRBD1, 6 bases. The CDR3 totals 14 residues. Germline CDR1 DFQATT, CDR2 SNEGSKA (reference sequence). The DNA of the CDR3 is TGCAGTGTTAGAACAGGGTGGGGGGACTATGGCTACACCTTC. Translating gives CSVRTGWGDYGYTF.

This clonotype was counted ten times or more. This chain uses TRBV5-5 with TRBJ1-2; D is perhaps TRBD1 (6 bases). In germline, CDR1 is SGHKS, CDR2 YYEKEE (reference sequence). The CDR3 extends over 13 amino acids. The V and J ends lost 3 bases and 8 bases respectively, with 14 bases between them. CDR3 sequence (DNA): TGTGCCAGCAGCTACAACAGGGAAGTAGGCTACACCTTC. It yields the protein CASSYNREVGYTF.

The J gene is TRBJ1-2, the V gene TRBV10-3; the match to TRBD1 covers 7 bases. Germline CDR1 is ENHRY and CDR2 is SYGVKD. This CDR3 spans 12 amino acids. Losses at the gene ends were 5 bases for V and 5 bases for J; bases not matched to a gene: 2. Here the CDR3 reads CAISWDRYGYTF. In nucleotides, the CDR3 is TGTGCCATCAGTTGGGACAGATATGGCTACACCTTC.

This clonotype was detected only a few times. V gene TRBV28 combines with J gene TRBJ2-7, with D uncertain. V was clipped by 8 bases and J by 2 bases, with 10 bases between them. The length of the CDR3 is 12 residues. Germline lookup yields CDR1 MDHEN and CDR2 SYDVKM. The DNA of the CDR3 is TGTGCCAGCTGTCTTGGGGCCTACGAGCAGTACTTC. Protein: CASCLGAYEQYF. The full variable domain, in which reference TRBV28 and TRBJ2-7 provide the parts outside the CDR3, is DVKVTQSSRYLVKRTGEKVFLECVQDMDHENMFWYRQDPGLGLRLIYFSYDVKMKEKGDIPEGYSVSREKKERFSLILESASTNQTSMYLCASCLGAYEQYFGPGTRLTVT.

This chain links TRBV9 with TRBJ2-7, with a possible D match to TRBD2 (6 bases). Trimming took off 3 bases at V and 5 bases at J, with 15 bases between the two ends. Germline values: CDR1 SGDLS, CDR2 YYNGEE. CDR3 length equals 14 residues. CDR3 DNA sequence: TGTGCCAGCAGCGGCGGCCCCGAGCGGGACGAGCAGTACTTC. Protein product: CASSGGPERDEQYF.

To note about this clonotype: A junction end diverges from the germline sequence, so it may reflect a read error. This chain links TRBV4-1 with TRBJ2-7; D unresolved. From germline, CDR1 is MGHRA and CDR2 YSYEKL. There are 13 residues in the CDR3. The CDR3 sequence: CASSQVYVSKVGF. The CDR3 bases are TGCGCCAGCAGCCAAGTGTATGTGTCAAAAGTGGGCTTC.

This chain joins TRBV20-1 and TRBJ1-5, with a possible D match to TRBD1 (5 bases). Trimming stripped 5 bases from V and 6 bases from J, with 11 bases between. The CDR3 loop spans 12 amino acids. Germline CDR1 is DFQATT and CDR2 is SNEGSKA (reference sequence). CDR3 sequence reads: CSACGQGQPQHF. The DNA of the CDR3 is TGCAGTGCTTGTGGACAAGGTCAGCCCCAGCATTTT.

This chain uses TRBV29-1 with TRBJ2-2; D gene unclear. The CDR3 is made up of 13 amino acids. The V and J ends lost 4 bases and 6 bases respectively, with 12 bases between them. Germline lookup yields CDR1 SQVTM and CDR2 ANQGSEA. The CDR3 loop is CSVAVWPPGELFF. In nucleotides, the CDR3 is TGCAGCGTTGCCGTCTGGCCCCCCGGGGAGCTGTTTTTT.

The gene calls are TRBV7-2 and TRBJ2-7; TRBD1 matches 11 bases. The CDR3 runs 14 residues. J lost 5 bases, V lost 5 bases, and 5 bases had no gene match. Germline V gene lookup returns CDR1 SGHTA and CDR2 FQGNSA. CDR3 DNA sequence: TGTGCCAGCAGCACAGGACAGGGGGCCCACGAGCAGTACTTC. It codes for CASSTGQGAHEQYF.

This clonotype was seen ten or more times. The CDR3 DNA follows: TGCAGCGTTGAGATGGCAGGAGTACCCTATGGCTACACCTTC. Encoded protein: CSVEMAGVPYGYTF. The genes are TRBV29-1 and TRBJ1-2, with unresolved D. This CDR3 comprises 14 residues. Germline V gene data show CDR1 as SQVTM and CDR2 as ANQGSEA. The V end lost 3 bases, the J end lost 4 bases, and 15 bases lay between the germline ends.

This clonotype occurred a few times. This may stem from a read error, because a much larger clone lies one nucleotide away. A read error is likely, as this CDR3 ends without the conserved phenylalanine or tryptophan. V gene TRBV7-9 combines with J gene TRBJ2-7; D perhaps matches TRBD1 (5 bases). The CDR3 loop spans 14 amino acids. Germline loops: CDR1 SEHNR, CDR2 FQNEAQ (reference sequence). Deletions cut 0 bases from V and 6 bases from J, with 12 bases between. The CDR3 DNA reads TGTGCCAGCAGCTTAGCCAGGGATAACGGCGAGCAGTACCTC. As protein: CASSLARDNGEQYL.

In its sample, this clonotype was seen a few times. This chain uses TRBV6-6 with TRBJ1-2; tentative D call: TRBD1 (6 bases). Trimming shortened V by 5 bases and J by 0 bases, and 16 bases separated the two germline ends. Germline lookup yields CDR1 MNHNY and CDR2 SVGAGI (reference sequence). The CDR3 covers 16 residues. As DNA, the CDR3 is TGTGCCAGCAGTACCCAAAACAGGGTGACTAACTATGGCTACACCTTC. It encodes CASSTQNRVTNYGYTF.

There are many counts of this clonotype. The chain links TRBV29-1 to TRBJ1-2; D gene uncertain. The CDR3 is 12 residues long. V lost 7 bases and J 3 bases, leaving 12 bases between the germline ends. Germline CDR1 and CDR2: SQVTM and ANQGSEA. CDR3 sequence (DNA): TGCAGCGGGATGAGTACAGACTATGGCTACACCTTC. Translated, it gives CSGMSTDYGYTF.

This clonotype was seen more than once but under ten times. J is TRBJ1-4 and V is TRBV18, with unresolved D. From germline, CDR1 is KGHSH and CDR2 LQKENI. The CDR3 totals 12 residues. V gave up 2 bases and J gave up 6 bases, with 4 bases separating them. The CDR3 DNA is TGTGCCAGCTCACCATCCGATGAAAAACTGTTTTTT. It encodes CASSPSDEKLFF.

This clonotype was observed a single time. The chain is built from TRBV7-9 and TRBJ2-5; weak D call: TRBD1 (6 bases). The CDR3 covers 14 residues. V lost 4 bases to trimming and J lost 5 bases, with 14 bases between them. Germline V lookup: CDR1 SEHNR, CDR2 FQNEAQ (reference sequence). DNA for the CDR3: TGTGCCAGCAGCTGGGGTGGGGGCTTGGAGACCCAGTACTTC. Its translation is CASSWGGGLETQYF.